This T cell receptor beta chain was documented in a study of blood T cells in healthy people across ages. Study overall: Roughly one uniquely barcoded beta molecule per two T cells was captured.

Worth noting for this clonotype: The antigen remains undetermined. Just one base apart from a much larger clone, this may be a read error.

Study outcomes and limitations: Investigators viewed diversity estimates from one million T cells as underestimates, the study reported. Unsorted PBMCs ruled out conclusive naive versus antigen-experienced comparison.

With 4 bases removed from V and 7 bases from J, the gap between germline ends came to 25 bases. This CDR3 spans 18 amino acids. CDR1 and CDR2 from the germline V gene are SEHNR and FQNEAQ (reference sequence). A second PCR of roughly 7 to 11 cycles used a sample-barcoded 5' primer and a J-beta primer mix. TCRdb ran MiXCR on the 5' RACE reads and lists one entry per CDR3 protein. In the table there are around 900,000 distinct CDR3 sequences, around 30% of which are singletons. The clonotype was recovered from a woman of 80 years or more in good health. This rearrangement joins TRBV7-9 to TRBJ1-4; D is ambiguous. The sample comprised blood. The CDR3 sequence: CASSSYRVRRERSEKLFF. CDR3 DNA sequence: TGTGCCAGCAGCTCATACCGGGTCAGGAGGGAGCGGAGTGAAAAACTGTTTTTT.